The TCR beta chain under discussion was sequenced for a study of blood T cells in healthy people across ages. A second PCR, run for roughly 7 to 12 cycles, used a sample-barcoded 5' primer plus a J-beta primer mix. TCRdb used MiXCR to reprocess the 5' RACE reads, holding one entry per CDR3 protein. This sample yields over 500,000 distinct CDR3 sequences, of which about 51% are seen a single time; less than 15% belongs to the top ten. About 10 milliliters of peripheral blood were drawn from each donor into EDTA-treated tubes. There are a few counts of this clonotype. Looked up from germline, CDR1 is SNHLY and CDR2 is FYNNEI. V trimming: 7 bases; J trimming: 8 bases; junction bases outside the gene matches: 5. CDR3 size: 13 residues.

V gene TRBV2 combines with J gene TRBJ2-2; 9 bases line up with TRBD1. Sample: blood. This TCR was sampled from an elderly woman in good health. The CDR3 sequence: CASTGQGRGELFF. In DNA form, the CDR3 reads TGTGCCAGCACTGGACAGGGGAGAGGGGAGCTGTTTTTT. Using reference TRBV2 and TRBJ2-2 for the parts outside the CDR3, the full variable domain is EPEVTQTPSHQVTQMGQEVILRCVPISNHLYFYWYRQILGQKVEFLVSFYNNEISEKSEIFDDQFSVERPDGSNFTLKIRSTKLEDSAMYFCASTGQGRGELFFGEGSRLTVL.